One sample yielded the 10 T cell receptor beta chains listed below, sequenced in a study of blood T cells in healthy people across ages. The use of a sample-barcoded 5' primer and a J-beta primer mix characterized a second PCR of roughly 6 to 11 cycles. Each CDR3 protein is one row after TCRdb ran MiXCR on the 5' RACE reads. The sample gives over 1,500,000 distinct CDR3 sequences, approximately 50% of which show up once; 2.1% is in the top ten. Sequenced sample: blood. These receptors were obtained from a middle-aged woman in good health.

This clonotype was seen more than once but under ten times. This chain connects TRBV28 to TRBJ2-3; 8 nucleotides agree with TRBD1. The CDR3 is made up of 16 amino acids. Germline CDR1 MDHEN, CDR2 SYDVKM. J lost 2 bases, V lost 6 bases, and 10 bases had no gene match. The CDR3 is CASSPDRGRDTDTQYF. The CDR3 nucleotides read TGTGCCAGCAGCCCCGACAGGGGACGGGACACAGATACGCAGTATTTT.

A single count supports this clonotype. The chain employs TRBV12-3 or TRBV12-4 and TRBJ1-2; D is perhaps TRBD1 (5 bases). The CDR3 length is 17 residues. V lost 1 base to trimming and J lost 2 bases, with 17 bases between them. Written as DNA, the CDR3 is TGTGCCAGCAGTTTAGGGGGGTCAGGATCTGGGAACTATGGCTACACCTTC. It codes for CASSLGGSGSGNYGYTF.

The genes are TRBV7-2 and TRBJ1-4; 7 bases fit TRBD1. This CDR3 has 16 amino acids. V was pared by 5 bases and J by 5 bases, with 11 bases of the junction left unmatched. Germline V gene data show CDR1 as SGHTA and CDR2 as FQGNSA. CDR3 in amino acids: CASSQTLGTVNEKLFF. CDR3 DNA: TGTGCCAGCAGCCAAACTCTAGGGACAGTAAATGAAAAACTGTTTTTT. The complete variable domain, with remaining parts taken from reference TRBV7-2 and TRBJ1-4, reads GAGVSQSPSNKVTEKGKDVELRCDPISGHTALYWYRQSLGQGLEFLIYFQGNSAPDKSGLPSDRFSAERTGGSVSTLTIQRTQQEDSAVYLCASSQTLGTVNEKLFFGSGTQLSVL.

The V call is TRBV7-2, the J call TRBJ2-7; no reliable D call. V lost 0 bases and J lost 6, with 6 bases in between. The CDR3 runs to 12 residues. Germline CDR1 is SGHTA and CDR2 is FQGNSA. The CDR3 loop reads CASSLAFGEQYF. CDR3 DNA: TGTGCCAGCAGCTTAGCGTTCGGCGAGCAGTACTTC.

V gene TRBV7-2 combines with J gene TRBJ1-2, with a possible D match to TRBD1 (5 bases). CDR3 length: 16 residues. V dropped 5 bases and J dropped 0 bases, with 16 bases sitting between them. CDR1 and CDR2 from the germline V gene are SGHTA and FQGNSA. This chain's CDR3 is CASSPHRQSSNYGYTF. CDR3 coding DNA: TGTGCCAGCAGCCCGCACCGACAGTCTTCTAACTATGGCTACACCTTC.

This sequence joins TRBV6-5 and TRBJ2-5; 10 nucleotides align to TRBD1. The DNA matches TRBJ2-7 better at its end, which makes the J call doubtful. The CDR3 runs 16 residues. Germline CDR1 MNHEY, CDR2 SVGAGI. CDR3 sequence reads: CASSYSIGQGGYEQYF. The CDR3 DNA reads TGTGCCAGCAGTTACTCGATCGGACAGGGGGGCTACGAGCAGTACTTC.

The chain combines TRBV20-1 with TRBJ2-4; no clear D. The assigned J gene may be wrong: the sequence end matches TRBJ2-5 better. The CDR3 extends over 15 amino acids. The germline V gene has CDR1 DFQATT and CDR2 SNEGSKA (reference sequence). For the CDR3, the DNA is TGCAGTGCTATAGCCCTAGGTCGCCAGTCGGAGACCCAGTACTTC. As protein: CSAIALGRQSETQYF.

CDR3 residues: CSARDPNGGQETQYF. The DNA of the CDR3 is TGCAGTGCTAGAGACCCCAACGGAGGGCAAGAGACCCAGTACTTC. The chain combines TRBV20-1 with TRBJ2-7; possibly TRBD2 for D (6 bases). With the DNA end fitting TRBJ2-5 better, the J assignment may be wrong. Germline assignment: CDR1 DFQATT and CDR2 SNEGSKA (reference sequence). The CDR3 runs 15 residues.

This chain links TRBV4-2 with TRBJ2-7, with D maybe TRBD2 (6 bases). Germline V gives CDR1 LGHNA, CDR2 YNFKEQ. V was pared by 0 bases and J by 6 bases, with 9 bases between. This CDR3 is 13 amino acids long. CDR3 nucleotide sequence: TGTGCCAGCAGCCAAGATGGAGGGCTCGAGCAGTACTTC. Protein sequence: CASSQDGGLEQYF.

CDR3 sequence reads: CASRDSGQGGDGYTF. CDR3 nucleotide sequence: TGTGCCAGCAGAGACTCCGGACAGGGGGGGGATGGCTACACCTTC. This chain connects TRBV27 to TRBJ1-2, with 10 bases fitting TRBD1. The CDR3 consists of 15 residues. V lost 6 bases and J lost 6; bases outside the gene matches: 10. CDR1 and CDR2 (germline): MNHEY, SMNVEV (reference sequence).